The 9 T cell receptor beta chains below all came from one sample that was sequenced in a study of blood T cell repertoires in COVID-19 (dated by TCRdb to the early 2020s). The library was prepared using the immunoSEQ multiplex PCR assay. TCRdb provides this immuneACCESS table in a form limited to in-frame rearrangements. Some clones are lacking; in checked studies, under half of them reflect an unresolved V gene, and why the rest are absent is not known. Within this sample are some 460,000 clones, with roughly 90% of them counted one time only. Under 0.85% of the sample is in the top ten clones. The sample taken for sequencing was PBMCs or T cells enriched from blood (not recorded which). The receptor source for this set is a young woman who had recovered from COVID-19.

The rearrangement joins TRBV7-8 to TRBJ2-3; a possible D gene is TRBD2 (6 bases). From germline, CDR1 is SGHVS and CDR2 FQNEAQ. V lost 11 bases and J lost 0, with 18 bases in between. This CDR3 is 15 amino acids long. CDR3 coding DNA: TGTGCCTGCCGGGAGAGATGGAGTAGCACAGATACGCAGTATTTT. It yields the protein CACRERWSSTDTQYF.

V and J are TRBV7-2 and TRBJ2-7; a weak D match, TRBD2 (5 bases). V was clipped by 4 bases and J by 5 bases, with 12 bases between them. CDR3 length equals 13 residues. Germline V gene lookup returns CDR1 SGHTA and CDR2 FQGNSA. This CDR3 reads CASSYVWENEQYF. Written as DNA, the CDR3 is TGTGCCAGCAGCTACGTCTGGGAGAACGAGCAGTACTTC.

A note on this clone: The same CDR3 is also encoded by other DNA sequences in this sample. The chain is built from TRBV5-1 and TRBJ2-5, with 9 nucleotides matching TRBD1. The V gene's germline CDR1 is SGHRS and CDR2 YFSETQ. V shed 5 bases and J 5 bases; nucleotides not matched to a gene: 7. The length of the CDR3 is 14 residues. Here the CDR3 reads CASSKGQGGETQYF. CDR3 DNA sequence: TGCGCCAGCAGTAAGGGACAGGGTGGCGAGACCCAGTACTTC.

This chain connects TRBV20-1 to TRBJ1-4, with 8 positions matching TRBD1. With V trimmed by 3 bases and J by 6 bases, 6 bases remained unmatched. CDR3 length: 14 amino acids. The germline CDR1 and CDR2 sequences are DFQATT and SNEGSKA (reference sequence). The chain's CDR3 is CSASVSGGDEKLFF. CDR3 coding DNA: TGCAGTGCTAGTGTCTCAGGGGGCGATGAAAAACTGTTTTTT.

The V gene is TRBV5-1, the J gene TRBJ2-3, with D maybe TRBD2 (6 bases). V gave up 4 bases and J gave up 0 bases, with 12 bases separating them. Germline loops: CDR1 SGHRS, CDR2 YFSETQ. This CDR3 is built from 15 residues. The CDR3: CASSPTRSSTDTQYF. The CDR3 coding sequence is TGCGCCAGCAGCCCGACTAGGTCTAGCACAGATACGCAGTATTTT. Filled out from reference TRBV5-1 and TRBJ2-3, the complete variable domain reads KAGVTQTPRYLIKTRGQQVTLSCSPISGHRSVSWYQQTPGQGLQFLFEYFSETQRNKGNFPGRFSGRQFSNSRSEMNVSTLELGDSALYLCASSPTRSSTDTQYFGPGTRLTVL.

This chain's CDR3 is CASPGQGNTIYF. CDR3 nucleotides: TGTGCCTCTCCAGGACAGGGAAACACCATATATTTT. This chain connects TRBV6-4 to TRBJ1-3; D perhaps matches TRBD1 (6 bases). V lost 11 bases, J lost 4 bases, and 12 bases lay in between. The CDR3 is 12 residues long. Germline V gene lookup returns CDR1 MRHNA and CDR2 SNTAGT.

The J gene is TRBJ1-1, the V gene TRBV9; TRBD1 might be the D (5 bases). The length of the CDR3 is 14 residues. V lost 0 bases, J lost 6 bases, and 12 bases lay in between. Germline CDR1 reads SGDLS; CDR2 reads YYNGEE. The CDR3 protein is CASSVGAGQPEAFF. In DNA form, the CDR3 reads TGTGCCAGCAGCGTAGGGGCAGGGCAGCCTGAAGCTTTCTTT.

This chain joins TRBV3-1 (or the pseudogene TRBV3-2) and TRBJ2-7, with 11 bases lining up with TRBD2. Trimming at V came to 5 bases and at J to 5 bases, leaving 11 bases not matched to a gene. CDR3 length: 16 amino acids. CDR1 is LGHDT and CDR2 is YNNKEL in the germline V gene (reference sequence). CDR3 in amino acids: CASSYSGGAPGDEQYF. Here the CDR3 DNA reads TGTGCCAGCAGCTATAGCGGGGGGGCGCCCGGGGACGAGCAGTACTTC.

The CDR3 bases are TGTGCCAGCAGCTTGCAGGACATCTATGGCTACACCTTC. The encoded protein is CASSLQDIYGYTF. The chain carries TRBV7-8 and TRBJ1-2; maybe TRBD1 (5 bases). Germline V gene sequence: CDR1 SGHVS, CDR2 FQNEAQ. The CDR3 loop spans 13 amino acids. The V end was cut by 3 bases, the J end by 4 bases, with 9 bases between.